Here is one T cell receptor beta chain with its context. Sequencing was performed with immunoSEQ multiplex PCR; in TCRdb, only in-frame clones are kept and a portion is missing. In the table there are around 63,000 clones, 79% of which are singletons. These data belong to a study of blood T cell repertoires in COVID-19. About the research overall: Acute-phase and convalescent COVID-19 samples originated in the United States, Italy and Spain. The cDNA or gDNA used as material had been derived from T cells, B-cell-depleted T cells, or PBMCs.

V dropped 2 bases and J dropped 6; count of bases not matched to a gene: 12. The germline V gene encodes CDR1 KGHSH and CDR2 LQKENI. This CDR3 region has 16 residues. The origin of this receptor is a human donor in a cohort sampled during active COVID-19. The chain carries TRBV18 and TRBJ1-1; 7 positions match TRBD1. Material for sequencing was peripheral blood. The CDR3 region is CASSPLATGVGPEAFF. CDR3 nucleotide sequence: TGTGCCAGCTCACCATTAGCTACAGGGGTCGGCCCTGAAGCTTTCTTT. Looking up the rest from reference TRBV18 and TRBJ1-1 gives the full variable domain: NAGVMQNPRHLVRRRGQEARLRCSPMKGHSHVYWYRQLPEEGLKFMVYLQKENIIDESGMPKERFSAEFPKEGPSILRIQQVVRGDSAAYFCASSPLATGVGPEAFFGQGTRLTVV.